Each of the 25 T cell receptor beta chains below was sequenced from the same sample in a study of shared clonotypes between healthy human individuals. CD8 cells classed as naive were CD45RO-negative and positively selected for CCR7, excluding terminally differentiated effector memory CD45RA+ cells. This table comes from immunoSEQ multiplex PCR, and its TCRdb copy is limited to in-frame clones, with some not included. The sample holds around 580,000 clones; roughly 98% are singletons and the top ten take roughly 0.29%. Sequenced input: naive CD8+ T cells sorted from blood. Every receptor here comes from a man aged 25-45 years in good health.

Worth noting for this clone: The junction departs from germline at one end; a sequencing error may be responsible. The chain carries TRBV28 and TRBJ2-7; 8 positions match TRBD1. Germline CDR1 reads MDHEN; CDR2 reads SYDVKM. There are 13 residues in the CDR3. CDR3 region: CASSQGQGLLRSF. Written as DNA, the CDR3 is TGTGCCAGCAGTCAAGGACAGGGCTTGCTACGATCTTTC. The full variable domain, rest sourced from reference TRBV28 and TRBJ2-7, is DVKVTQSSRYLVKRTGEKVFLECVQDMDHENMFWYRQDPGLGLRLIYFSYDVKMKEKGDIPEGYSVSREKKERFSLILESASTNQTSMYLCASSQGQGLLRSFGPGTRLTVT.

The chain carries TRBV27 and TRBJ2-7; possible D gene TRBD1, 6 bases. Looked up from germline, CDR1 is MNHEY and CDR2 is SMNVEV (reference sequence). The CDR3 length is 13 residues. The V gene lost 5 bases and the J gene lost 2 bases, with 10 bases spanning the gap. CDR3 amino acids: CASSRGTPYEQYF. For the CDR3, the DNA is TGTGCCAGCAGTAGGGGGACCCCCTACGAGCAGTACTTC.

The chain combines TRBV5-6 with TRBJ2-3; TRBD1 aligns across 9 bases. Germline values: CDR1 SGHDT, CDR2 YYEEEE. V lost 4 bases to trimming and J lost 1 base; unmatched junction nucleotides: 7. This CDR3 is 16 amino acids long. The DNA of the CDR3 is TGTGCCAGCAGCATACGGACAGGGGATCGCACAGATACGCAGTATTTT. Protein: CASSIRTGDRTDTQYF.

The chain employs TRBV7-9 and TRBJ2-1; weak D call: TRBD2 (5 bases). Deletions cut 2 bases from V and 7 bases from J, with 12 bases between. This CDR3 contains 14 residues. Germline lookup yields CDR1 SEHNR and CDR2 FQNEAQ (reference sequence). The CDR3 DNA reads TGTGCCAGCAGCTTACCCCGGGGAAGGAATGAGCAGTTCTTC. As protein: CASSLPRGRNEQFF.

This clone came up once. The rearrangement uses TRBV7-8 and TRBJ2-1, with 8 bases fitting TRBD1. The V segment lost 3 bases and the J segment 2 bases; nucleotides outside the gene matches: 9. The V gene's germline CDR1 is SGHVS and CDR2 FQNEAQ. The CDR3 sequence is 17 residues long. As DNA, the CDR3 is TGTGCCAGCAGCTTCGGGACAGGCGCTCGGCCCTACAATGAGCAGTTCTTC. It codes for CASSFGTGARPYNEQFF.

The chain employs TRBV2 and TRBJ2-1, with 14 bases identical to TRBD2. V dropped 7 bases and J dropped 6; count of bases not matched to a gene: 11. Germline V lookup: CDR1 SNHLY, CDR2 FYNNEI. The CDR3 is 17 residues long. For the CDR3, the DNA is TGTGCCAGCACCCCGACTAGCGGGAGGGCGGGACTCAATGAGCAGTTCTTC. It is translated as CASTPTSGRAGLNEQFF.

This sequence joins TRBV7-6 and TRBJ1-2, with 10 positions matching TRBD1. The CDR3 is 16 amino acids. The V gene's germline CDR1 is SGHVS and CDR2 FNYEAQ. V was pared by 2 bases and J by 4 bases, with 7 bases of the junction left unmatched. The CDR3 DNA reads as TGTGCCAGCAGCTTAAGCAAGACAGGGGGCGTCTATGGCTACACCTTC. Translated, it gives CASSLSKTGGVYGYTF.

The rearrangement uses TRBV14 and TRBJ2-7; D possibly corresponds to TRBD2 (5 bases). CDR3 length: 14 residues. Germline values: CDR1 SGHDN, CDR2 FVKESK. V was clipped by 2 bases and J by 2 bases, with 10 bases between them. CDR3 DNA: TGTGCCAGCAGCCAATTGTCGGGAACCTACGAGCAGTACTTC. It yields the protein CASSQLSGTYEQYF.

V usage is TRBV5-1 and J usage is TRBJ2-1, with TRBD2 matching over 9 bases. Trimming removed 1 base from V and 7 bases from J; junction bases left unmatched: 9. The CDR3 sequence is 16 residues long. Germline lookup yields CDR1 SGHRS and CDR2 YFSETQ. CDR3 bases: TGCGCCAGCAGCTTGCGGGGCGGGAGGGCGGAGAATGAGCAGTTCTTC. Its translation: CASSLRGGRAENEQFF.

The chain is built from TRBV7-9 and TRBJ2-7, with TRBD2 identical over 8 bases. CDR3 length: 17 amino acids. Germline CDR1 is SEHNR and CDR2 is FQNEAQ (reference sequence). With V trimmed by 2 bases and J by 2 bases, 11 bases remained unmatched. The CDR3 DNA follows: TGTGCCAGCAGCTTACCCGCCTCGCGGGAGGTCCCCTACGAGCAGTACTTC. Translating gives CASSLPASREVPYEQYF.

The chain links TRBV6-5 to TRBJ2-7; TRBD1 aligns across 7 bases. Germline V lookup: CDR1 MNHEY, CDR2 SVGAGI. V was clipped by 5 bases and J by 2 bases; unmatched bases: 9. CDR3 size: 15 residues. The CDR3 DNA is TGTGCCAGCAGTCCCCAGGGGGAGAGGACCTACGAGCAGTACTTC. Encoded protein: CASSPQGERTYEQYF.

This clone appeared a single time. The chain couples TRBV9 to TRBJ2-5; no reliable D call. Germline CDR1 and CDR2: SGDLS and YYNGEE. The CDR3 covers 15 residues. The V end was cut by 3 bases, the J end by 2 bases, with 14 bases between. The chain's CDR3 is CASSDTRTGQETQYF. Written as DNA, the CDR3 is TGTGCCAGCAGCGACACGAGAACTGGGCAAGAGACCCAGTACTTC.

The rearrangement links TRBV14 to TRBJ2-5, with D perhaps matching TRBD1 (5 bases). The germline CDR1 and CDR2 sequences are SGHDN and FVKESK. The V end lost 4 bases, the J end lost 5 bases, and 14 bases lay between the germline ends. The CDR3 has 14 residues. The CDR3 DNA follows: TGTGCCAGCAGCCGAGAAACAGGCCCGGAGACCCAGTACTTC. Translation gives CASSRETGPETQYF.

The chain uses TRBV9 and TRBJ2-1, with TRBD2 as a possible D gene (5 bases). CDR3 length: 16 amino acids. CDR1 and CDR2 from the germline V gene are SGDLS and YYNGEE. Trimming cost V 2 bases and J 3 bases, with 15 bases left between them. The CDR3 DNA reads as TGTGCCAGCAGCGTTGAGGCGGGCCTCTTCTACAATGAGCAGTTCTTC. This translates into CASSVEAGLFYNEQFF.

This chain links TRBV7-9 with TRBJ2-3, with D possibly being TRBD2 (6 bases). Germline CDR1 SEHNR, CDR2 FQNEAQ (reference sequence). CDR3 length equals 14 residues. With 4 bases removed from V and 2 bases from J, the gap between germline ends came to 10 bases. The CDR3 is CASSSGLNTDTQYF. DNA for the CDR3: TGTGCCAGCAGCTCGGGACTTAACACAGATACGCAGTATTTT.

V and J are TRBV27 and TRBJ2-2; TRBD2 matches at 14 bases. Germline loops: CDR1 MNHEY, CDR2 SMNVEV (reference sequence). With 2 bases clipped from V and 4 bases from J, the junction kept 12 bases outside the gene matches. The CDR3 totals 20 residues. The CDR3 reads CASSLKAPGLAGEGTGELFF. CDR3 DNA sequence: TGTGCCAGCAGTTTAAAGGCGCCGGGACTAGCGGGAGAAGGCACCGGGGAGCTGTTTTTT.

This chain uses TRBV7-6 with TRBJ2-7; a weak D match, TRBD2 (6 bases). Between the trimmed V and J ends, which lost 2 bases and 0 bases, there was a span of 8 bases. CDR1 is SGHVS, CDR2 FNYEAQ, per germline. The CDR3 sequence is 14 residues long. The CDR3 spells CASSLRDFSYEQYF. The CDR3 region has the DNA TGTGCCAGCAGCTTACGGGACTTCTCCTACGAGCAGTACTTC.

The V call is TRBV7-9, the J call TRBJ1-2; unclear D gene. V was pared by 2 bases and J by 6 bases, with 16 bases between. The CDR3 spans 15 residues. The germline CDR1 and CDR2 sequences are SEHNR and FQNEAQ (reference sequence). The chain's CDR3 is CASSLSGQPLDGYTF. The CDR3 DNA sequence: TGTGCCAGCAGCTTATCCGGGCAGCCATTGGATGGCTACACCTTC.

The rearrangement joins TRBV11-2 to TRBJ2-7; weak D call: TRBD2 (6 bases). Trimming stripped 1 base from V and 2 bases from J, with 18 bases between. The CDR3 sequence is 17 residues long. CDR1 is SGHAT, CDR2 FQNNGV, per germline. The CDR3 coding sequence is TGTGCCAGCAGCTTAGGAAGGAGGGATTTCTTCACCTACGAGCAGTACTTC. It yields the protein CASSLGRRDFFTYEQYF.

The V and J genes are TRBV7-8 and TRBJ2-1, with D perhaps being TRBD1 or TRBD2 (5 bases each). Germline V gene lookup returns CDR1 SGHVS and CDR2 FQNEAQ. Trimming shortened V by 11 bases and J by 0 bases, and 14 bases separated the two germline ends. This CDR3 has 14 residues. The CDR3 here is CASRGGRSYNEQFF. The DNA of the CDR3 is TGTGCCTCCCGGGGCGGACGCTCCTACAATGAGCAGTTCTTC.

The V gene is TRBV12-1, the J gene TRBJ1-5; the table names TRBD1, a call not compared with the DNA. TRBV12-1 is a pseudogene locus. This CDR3 comprises 15 residues. The CDR3 DNA is TGTGCCAGCGGGACAGATTGGTGGAGCAATCAGCCCCAGCATTTT. Translating gives CASGTDWWSNQPQHF.

V is TRBV4-3 and J is TRBJ2-7; 9 bases fit TRBD1. The junction had 6 bases not matched to a gene; V was cut back by 0 bases and J by 6 bases. CDR1 and CDR2 (germline): LGHNA, YSLEER. This CDR3 is 15 amino acids long. This chain's CDR3 is CASSQDWTGVGEQYF. For the CDR3, the DNA is TGCGCCAGCAGCCAAGATTGGACAGGGGTCGGCGAGCAGTACTTC.

The V call is TRBV10-3, the J call TRBJ2-7, with D perhaps TRBD1 (5 bases). This CDR3 has 15 residues. Germline V CDR1 and CDR2: ENHRY, SYGVKD. V shed 3 bases and J shed 1 base, with 13 bases lying between them. The chain's CDR3 is CAISDNTGGSYEQYF. CDR3 DNA sequence: TGTGCCATCAGTGACAACACAGGCGGATCCTACGAGCAGTACTTC.

The chain links TRBV28 to TRBJ1-5, with D possibly matching TRBD1 (6 bases). The germline V and J ends were trimmed by 3 bases and 3 bases, with 15 bases remaining between them. The CDR3 consists of 16 residues. Germline-derived CDR1 and CDR2 are MDHEN and SYDVKM. The chain's CDR3 is CASSFLGGRINQPQHF. CDR3 DNA: TGTGCCAGCAGTTTTTTGGGGGGGCGGATCAATCAGCCCCAGCATTTT.

V and J are TRBV29-1 and TRBJ2-7; 8 bases line up with TRBD1. Losses at the gene ends were 5 bases for V and 1 base for J; bases not matched to a gene: 7. In germline, CDR1 is SQVTM, CDR2 ANQGSEA. This CDR3 spans 14 amino acids. The CDR3 loop is CSVKGQATSYEQYF. CDR3 bases: TGCAGCGTTAAGGGACAGGCGACTTCCTACGAGCAGTACTTC.